This entry lists 8 T cell receptor beta chains sequenced from one sample in a study of T-cell reconstitution after alpha-beta-depleted transplantation in children. This sample's TCRbeta library carried unique molecular identifier barcodes. TCRdb independently ran MiXCR on the PCR reads; one entry per CDR3 protein. This sample carries 100,000 or so distinct CDR3 sequences, around 7% of them seen once, and the ten largest clones take around 17%. Sequencing was performed on PBMCs, taken before TCRalphabeta/CD19-depleted stem cell transplant. Receptors were obtained from a boy aged 2-9 years with acute lymphoblastic leukemia, due to receive a stem cell transplant.

The J gene is TRBJ2-3, the V gene TRBV20-1; D ambiguous. The germline V gene encodes CDR1 DFQATT and CDR2 SNEGSKA (reference sequence). The CDR3 contains 13 residues. Trimming stripped 3 bases from V and 1 base from J, with 8 bases between. CDR3 sequence: CSARGWGTDTQYF. Written as DNA, the CDR3 is TGCAGTGCTAGGGGATGGGGCACAGATACGCAGTATTTT.

At least ten counts were recorded for this clonotype. The chain combines TRBV9 with TRBJ1-1, with TRBD1 matching over 7 bases. Germline V gives CDR1 SGDLS, CDR2 YYNGEE. V gave up 3 bases and J gave up 0 bases; unmatched junction bases: 5. The CDR3 consists of 15 residues. This CDR3 reads CASSETGSLNTEAFF. Written as DNA, the CDR3 is TGTGCCAGCAGCGAGACAGGGAGTTTGAACACTGAAGCTTTCTTT.

The rearrangement uses TRBV10-3 and TRBJ1-4, with no clear D. This CDR3 is built from 13 residues. V was pared by 4 bases and J by 8 bases, with 11 bases between. CDR1 ENHRY and CDR2 SYGVKD come from the germline V gene. The CDR3 spells CAISVTGEEKLFF. The CDR3 DNA sequence: TGTGCCATCAGTGTCACCGGGGAGGAAAAACTGTTTTTT.

In this sample, this clonotype turned up many times. The chain has TRBV5-1 and TRBJ2-3; no clear D. The germline CDR1 and CDR2 sequences are SGHRS and YFSETQ. This CDR3 region has 16 residues. V dropped 2 bases and J dropped 2 bases, with 15 bases sitting between them. In DNA form, the CDR3 reads TGCGCCAGCAGCTTAGGTAGCACCGGGTACACAGATACGCAGTATTTT. The encoded protein is CASSLGSTGYTDTQYF.

With respect to this clonotype: This may come from a read error, since a much larger clone is one base off. V gene TRBV7-9 combines with J gene TRBJ2-3, with D maybe TRBD2 (5 bases). Trimming removed 5 bases from V and 0 bases from J, with 12 bases in between. The CDR3 runs 15 residues. The germline CDR1 and CDR2 sequences are SEHNR and FQNEAQ (reference sequence). In nucleotides, the CDR3 is TGTGCCAGCAGCACGCGCGGGCGGAGCACAGATACGCAGTATTTT. Amino acids: CASSTRGRSTDTQYF.

This clonotype was found many times. The V gene is TRBV12-3 or TRBV12-4, the J gene TRBJ2-5, with D possibly matching TRBD1 (6 bases). This CDR3 is built from 13 residues. V lost 6 bases to trimming and J lost 4 bases, with 12 bases between them. As DNA, the CDR3 is TGTGCCAGCAGCACCAGGGGATCAGAGACCCAGTACTTC. The encoded protein is CASSTRGSETQYF.

This clonotype occurred many times. J is TRBJ2-5 and V is TRBV20-1; tentatively, D is TRBD1 (7 bases). The length of the CDR3 is 12 residues. Germline CDR1 is DFQATT and CDR2 is SNEGSKA (reference sequence). The V and J ends lost 3 bases and 5 bases respectively, with 10 bases between them. CDR3 sequence: CSASRGAETQYF. CDR3 nucleotides: TGCAGTGCTAGCAGGGGGGCCGAGACCCAGTACTTC.

In its sample, this clonotype was seen many times. The chain carries TRBV12-3 or TRBV12-4 and TRBJ2-7, with D unclear. With 6 bases removed from V and 3 bases from J, the gap between germline ends came to 6 bases. CDR3 length: 11 residues. The CDR3 protein is CASSNYYEQYF. The CDR3 DNA reads TGTGCCAGCAGCAACTACTACGAGCAGTACTTC.